The clone carrying this TCR beta chain was counted a few times. The data derive from a study of cytotoxic CD8 clonotypes in ibrutinib-treated CLL. TCRdb keeps only in-frame clones here, not all; method: immunoSEQ multiplex PCR. The profile shows around 76,000 clones, less than 90% of them singletons. Between the trimmed V and J ends, which lost 0 bases and 4 bases, there was a span of 9 bases. The CDR3 loop spans 13 amino acids. Germline lookup yields CDR1 GTSNPN and CDR2 SVGIG (reference sequence). The sequence was collected from a human donor with chronic lymphocytic leukemia. The chain has TRBV30 and TRBJ1-2; D ambiguous. This sample comprised PBMCs, obtained after 24 months of ibrutinib treatment. CDR3: CAWSVEGTYGYTF. As DNA, the CDR3 is TGTGCCTGGAGTGTGGAGGGAACCTATGGCTACACCTTC. The full variable domain, in which reference TRBV30 and TRBJ1-2 provide the parts outside the CDR3, is SQTIHQWPATLVQPVGSPLSLECTVEGTSNPNLYWYRQAAGRGLQLLFYSVGIGQISSEVPQNLSASRPQDRQFILSSKKLLLSDSGFYLCAWSVEGTYGYTFGSGTRLTVV.